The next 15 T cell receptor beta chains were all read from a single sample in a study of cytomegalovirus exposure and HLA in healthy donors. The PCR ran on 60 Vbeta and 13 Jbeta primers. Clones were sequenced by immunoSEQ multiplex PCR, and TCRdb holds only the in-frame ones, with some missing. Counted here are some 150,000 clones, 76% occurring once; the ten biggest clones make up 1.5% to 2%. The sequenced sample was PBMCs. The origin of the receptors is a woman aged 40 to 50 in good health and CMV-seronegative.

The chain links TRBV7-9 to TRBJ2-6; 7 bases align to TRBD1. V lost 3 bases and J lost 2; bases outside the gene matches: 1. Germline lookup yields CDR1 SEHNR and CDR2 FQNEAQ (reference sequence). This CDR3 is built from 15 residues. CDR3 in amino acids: CASSFTGAGANVLTF. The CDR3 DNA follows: TGTGCCAGCAGCTTTACAGGGGCTGGGGCCAACGTCCTGACTTTC.

CDR3 bases: TGTGCCAGCAGCTTGGGTGGACGGGGCTCTGGGGCCAACGTCCTGACTTTC. It specifies CASSLGGRGSGANVLTF. The rearrangement joins TRBV5-4 to TRBJ2-6; TRBD2 is a possible D gene (5 bases). Deletions cut 0 bases from V and 0 bases from J, with 10 bases between. This CDR3 contains 17 residues. The V gene's germline CDR1 is SGHNT and CDR2 YYREEE (reference sequence).

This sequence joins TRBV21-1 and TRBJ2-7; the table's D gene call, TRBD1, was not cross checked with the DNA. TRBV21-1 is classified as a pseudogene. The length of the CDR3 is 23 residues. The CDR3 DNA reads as TGTGCCAGCAGCACCAAACCAGCACCAGCCAGGTCCAAGACCGCGCTTAATATAGACGAGCAGTACTTC. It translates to CASSTKPAPARSKTALNIDEQYF.

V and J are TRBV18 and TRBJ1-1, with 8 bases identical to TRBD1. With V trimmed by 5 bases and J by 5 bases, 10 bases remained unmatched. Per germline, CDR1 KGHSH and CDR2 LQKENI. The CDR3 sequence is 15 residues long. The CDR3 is CASSNAGGEGTEAFF. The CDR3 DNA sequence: TGTGCCAGCTCAAATGCAGGGGGCGAGGGAACTGAAGCTTTCTTT.

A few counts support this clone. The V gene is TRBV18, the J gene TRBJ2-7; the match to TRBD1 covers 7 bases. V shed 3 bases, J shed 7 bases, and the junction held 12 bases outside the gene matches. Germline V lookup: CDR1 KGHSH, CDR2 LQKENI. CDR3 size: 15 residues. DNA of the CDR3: TGTGCCAGCTCACCGTACAGGGGTGTAGTAGAGGAGCAGTACTTC. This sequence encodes CASSPYRGVVEEQYF. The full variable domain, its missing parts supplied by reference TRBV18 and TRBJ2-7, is NAGVMQNPRHLVRRRGQEARLRCSPMKGHSHVYWYRQLPEEGLKFMVYLQKENIIDESGMPKERFSAEFPKEGPSILRIQQVVRGDSAAYFCASSPYRGVVEEQYFGPGTRLTVT.

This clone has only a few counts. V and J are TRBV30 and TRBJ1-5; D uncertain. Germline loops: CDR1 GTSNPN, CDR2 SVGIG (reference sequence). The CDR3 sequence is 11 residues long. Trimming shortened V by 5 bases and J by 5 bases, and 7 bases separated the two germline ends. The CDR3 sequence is CAWGVDQPQHF. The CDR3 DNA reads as TGTGCCTGGGGAGTCGATCAGCCCCAGCATTTT.

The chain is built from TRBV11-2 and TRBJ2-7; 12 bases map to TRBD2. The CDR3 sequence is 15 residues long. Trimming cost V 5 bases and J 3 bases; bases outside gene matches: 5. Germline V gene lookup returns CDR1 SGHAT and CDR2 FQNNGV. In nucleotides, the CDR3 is TGTGCCAGCAGCACTCGACTAGCGGGAGTCTACGAGCAGTACTTC. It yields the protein CASSTRLAGVYEQYF.

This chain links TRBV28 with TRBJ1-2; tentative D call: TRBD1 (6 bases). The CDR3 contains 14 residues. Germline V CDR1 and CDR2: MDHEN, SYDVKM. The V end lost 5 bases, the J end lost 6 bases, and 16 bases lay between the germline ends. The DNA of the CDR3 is TGTGCCAGCAGTGGGGGTGGGGGGGCTCATGGCTACACCTTC. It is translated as CASSGGGGAHGYTF.

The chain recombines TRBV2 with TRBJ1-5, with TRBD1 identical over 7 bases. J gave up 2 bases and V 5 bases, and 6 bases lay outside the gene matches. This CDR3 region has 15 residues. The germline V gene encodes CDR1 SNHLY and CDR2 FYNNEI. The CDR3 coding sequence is TGTGCCAGCAGTAAGACAGGGATGGGCAATCAGCCCCAGCATTTT. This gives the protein CASSKTGMGNQPQHF.

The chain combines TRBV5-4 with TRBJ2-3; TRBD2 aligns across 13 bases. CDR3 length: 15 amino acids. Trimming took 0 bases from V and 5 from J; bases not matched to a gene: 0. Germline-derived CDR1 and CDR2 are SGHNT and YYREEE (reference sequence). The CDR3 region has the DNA TGTGCCAGCAGCTTGGGGACTAGCGGGGGAGATACGCAGTATTTT. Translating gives CASSLGTSGGDTQYF.

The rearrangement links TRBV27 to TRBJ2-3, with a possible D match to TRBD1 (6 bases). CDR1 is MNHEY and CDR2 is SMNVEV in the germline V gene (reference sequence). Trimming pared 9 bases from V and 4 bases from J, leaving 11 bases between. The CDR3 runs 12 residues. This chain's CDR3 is CASTGQADTQYF. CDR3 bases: TGTGCCAGTACAGGGCAGGCAGATACGCAGTATTTT.

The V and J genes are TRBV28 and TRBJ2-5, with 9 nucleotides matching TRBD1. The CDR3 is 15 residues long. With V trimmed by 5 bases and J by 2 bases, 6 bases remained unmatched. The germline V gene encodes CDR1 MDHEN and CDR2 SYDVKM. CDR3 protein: CASSTKTGGQETQYF. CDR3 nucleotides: TGTGCCAGCAGTACCAAGACAGGGGGACAAGAGACCCAGTACTTC.

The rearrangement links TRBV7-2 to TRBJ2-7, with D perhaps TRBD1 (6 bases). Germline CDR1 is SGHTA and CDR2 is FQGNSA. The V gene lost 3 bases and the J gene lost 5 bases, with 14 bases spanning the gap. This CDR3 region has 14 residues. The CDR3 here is CASSFQGGRHEQYF. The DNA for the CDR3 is TGTGCCAGCAGCTTTCAAGGGGGAAGGCACGAGCAGTACTTC.

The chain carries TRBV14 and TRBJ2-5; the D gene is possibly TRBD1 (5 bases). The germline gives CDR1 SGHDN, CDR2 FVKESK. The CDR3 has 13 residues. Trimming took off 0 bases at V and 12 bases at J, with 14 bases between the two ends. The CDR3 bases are TGTGCCAGCAGCCAAGATCCCACCAGGGTTGAGTACTTC. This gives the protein CASSQDPTRVEYF.

Written as DNA, the CDR3 is TGTGCCTGGAGTGTACAGGGGGGGCGAAACGAGCAGTACTTC. It encodes CAWSVQGGRNEQYF. This chain links TRBV30 with TRBJ2-7, with TRBD1 as a possible D gene (8 bases). Germline V gene lookup returns CDR1 GTSNPN and CDR2 SVGIG (reference sequence). The CDR3 has 14 residues. Trimming removed 0 bases from V and 5 bases from J, with 14 bases in between.